The 18 T cell receptor beta chains reported below all come from one sample, sequenced in a study of T cell repertoires in cytomegalovirus infection. No antigen has been assigned to these receptors. TCRdb re-called the reads through MiXCR, storing one row per CDR3 protein. This table has hundreds of thousands of distinct CDR3 sequences, roughly a third appearing once. The specimen comprised cultured PBMCs, sampled from culture after CMV antigen stimulation. All receptors derive from a human donor in good health (CMV status not recorded). Some clones in this sample may be carry-over from other donors' samples.

This clonotype was picked up many times. V and J are TRBV7-2 and TRBJ2-3, with D tentatively TRBD2 (5 bases). V dropped 8 bases and J dropped 5 bases, with 20 bases sitting between them. The germline V gene encodes CDR1 SGHTA and CDR2 FQGNSA. The CDR3 spans 15 residues. DNA of the CDR3: TGTGCCAGCCAGCGTACAGTCAGAGGAGGAGATACGCAGTATTTT. Its protein is CASQRTVRGGDTQYF.

This clonotype was counted a few times. In DNA form, the CDR3 reads TGTGCCAGCTCAGCACTAGCGGACTCCTACGAGCAGTACTTC. Translating gives CASSALADSYEQYF. This sequence joins TRBV18 and TRBJ2-7; TRBD2 matches at 8 bases. The ends lost 5 bases at V and 0 bases at J; junction bases unmatched: 3. This CDR3 contains 14 residues. CDR1 KGHSH and CDR2 LQKENI come from the germline V gene.

The V call is TRBV6-2 or TRBV6-3, the J call TRBJ2-1; 8 nucleotides agree with TRBD2. The CDR3 runs 14 residues. V gave up 3 bases and J gave up 5 bases; unmatched junction bases: 3. The germline CDR1 and CDR2 sequences are MNHEY and SVGEGT. CDR3 region: CASSYLAGHNEQFF. The CDR3 DNA reads TGTGCCAGCAGTTATCTAGCGGGCCACAATGAGCAGTTCTTC.

The chain carries TRBV24-1 and TRBJ2-5, with 8 bases that match TRBD1. Germline V gene lookup returns CDR1 KGHDR and CDR2 SFDVKD. The junction had 6 bases not matched to a gene; V was cut back by 4 bases and J by 6 bases. The CDR3 extends over 14 amino acids. CDR3 sequence: CATSDSTGEQTQYF. CDR3 DNA: TGTGCCACCAGTGACTCGACAGGGGAGCAGACCCAGTACTTC.

This clonotype has more than one count but fewer than ten. V and J are TRBV5-1 and TRBJ2-1; D is uncertain. The ends were cut back, 0 bases at V and 6 bases at J, with 10 bases in the middle. The CDR3 has 14 amino acids. Germline values: CDR1 SGHRS, CDR2 YFSETQ. The CDR3 protein is CASSLGQIFNEQFF. CDR3 DNA sequence: TGCGCCAGCAGCTTGGGACAAATCTTCAATGAGCAGTTCTTC. The whole variable domain, remainder taken from reference TRBV5-1 and TRBJ2-1, is KAGVTQTPRYLIKTRGQQVTLSCSPISGHRSVSWYQQTPGQGLQFLFEYFSETQRNKGNFPGRFSGRQFSNSRSEMNVSTLELGDSALYLCASSLGQIFNEQFFGPGTRLTVL.

The chain has TRBV4-1 and TRBJ2-3; D is possibly TRBD1 or TRBD2 (5 bases each). Trimming shortened V by 0 bases and J by 0 bases, and 10 bases separated the two germline ends. Germline values: CDR1 MGHRA, CDR2 YSYEKL. The CDR3 is 16 amino acids. The CDR3 loop is CASSQDWGKSTDTQYF. The CDR3 DNA reads TGCGCCAGCAGCCAAGATTGGGGGAAGAGCACAGATACGCAGTATTTT.

At least ten counts were recorded for this clonotype. The chain has TRBV7-2 and TRBJ1-1; 7 bases line up with TRBD1. The ends lost 1 base at V and 7 bases at J; junction bases unmatched: 6. CDR1 is SGHTA, CDR2 FQGNSA, per germline. The CDR3 spans 14 residues. The CDR3 DNA sequence: TGTGCCAGCAGCTTAGGGGCAGACAGGGATGAAGCTTTCTTT. Its translation: CASSLGADRDEAFF.

This clonotype was counted a few times. The rearrangement links TRBV11-2 to TRBJ2-1, with a weak D call TRBD2 (5 bases). The V end was cut by 1 base, the J end by 0 bases, with 13 bases between. The length of the CDR3 is 17 residues. The germline CDR1 and CDR2 sequences are SGHAT and FQNNGV. The chain's CDR3 is CASSLAGTTGSYNEQFF. In DNA form, the CDR3 reads TGTGCCAGCAGCTTAGCGGGAACGACCGGCTCCTACAATGAGCAGTTCTTC.

The chain carries TRBV12-3 or TRBV12-4 and TRBJ1-5; 8 nucleotides line up with TRBD1. The length of the CDR3 is 13 residues. V gave up 8 bases and J gave up 7 bases; unmatched junction bases: 7. The CDR3 sequence: CASSQGVSQPQHF. In DNA, the CDR3 is TGTGCCAGCTCACAGGGGGTGTCACAGCCCCAGCATTTT.

The chain has TRBV12-3 or TRBV12-4 and TRBJ2-5; D not resolved. Trimming left V 2 bases short and J 2 bases short, with 6 bases between. CDR3 size: 13 residues. This CDR3 is CASSLHSQETQYF. Here the CDR3 DNA reads TGTGCCAGCAGTTTACACTCACAAGAGACCCAGTACTTC.

At least ten counts were recorded for this clonotype. The gene calls are TRBV7-2 and TRBJ1-1; TRBD1 matches at 7 bases. The CDR3 sequence is 14 residues long. Germline assignment: CDR1 SGHTA and CDR2 FQGNSA. With V trimmed by 2 bases and J by 5 bases, 5 bases remained unmatched. The CDR3 region is CASSLRQGWTEAFF. The DNA for the CDR3 is TGTGCCAGCAGCTTACGACAGGGTTGGACTGAAGCTTTCTTT.

This chain uses TRBV28 with TRBJ1-1; D is undetermined. V was clipped by 9 bases and J by 3 bases, with 8 bases between them. The CDR3 totals 11 residues. Per the germline V gene, CDR1 is MDHEN and CDR2 is SYDVKM. CDR3 DNA: TGTGCCAGTGATGACGACACTGAAGCTTTCTTT. Translation: CASDDDTEAFF. The full variable domain, its missing parts supplied by reference TRBV28 and TRBJ1-1, is DVKVTQSSRYLVKRTGEKVFLECVQDMDHENMFWYRQDPGLGLRLIYFSYDVKMKEKGDIPEGYSVSREKKERFSLILESASTNQTSMYLCASDDDTEAFFGQGTRLTVV.

The chain uses TRBV28 and TRBJ2-1; 9 bases are shared with TRBD1. Germline CDR1 MDHEN, CDR2 SYDVKM. The ends lost 6 bases at V and 6 bases at J; junction bases unmatched: 9. This CDR3 region has 15 residues. The chain's CDR3 is CASRPTGTGINEQFF. The CDR3, as DNA: TGTGCCAGCAGGCCCACCGGGACAGGGATCAATGAGCAGTTCTTC.

This chain links TRBV28 with TRBJ1-5; a possible D gene is TRBD1 (5 bases). V lost 6 bases and J lost 7, with 13 bases in between. Germline CDR1 is MDHEN and CDR2 is SYDVKM. The CDR3 loop spans 13 amino acids. The CDR3 spells CASRAGSNQPQHF. The CDR3 nucleotides read TGTGCCAGCAGAGCAGGGTCAAACCAGCCCCAGCATTTT.

This clonotype was seen only a few times. The chain couples TRBV28 to TRBJ1-1, with 9 bases aligning to TRBD1. The V segment lost 11 bases and the J segment 1 base; nucleotides outside the gene matches: 2. Germline assignment: CDR1 MDHEN and CDR2 SYDVKM. The CDR3 runs to 12 residues. CDR3 nucleotides: TGTGCCGGGGGACAGGGGAACACTGAAGCTTTCTTT. As protein: CAGGQGNTEAFF.

The chain employs TRBV6-1 and TRBJ1-1; 8 nucleotides line up with TRBD1. The CDR3 has 15 residues. Germline CDR1 MNHNS, CDR2 SASEGT. Trimming cost V 2 bases and J 6 bases; bases outside gene matches: 8. CDR3 bases: TGTGCCAGCAGTGAACGGACAGGGAATTTCGCTGAAGCTTTCTTT. Translated, it gives CASSERTGNFAEAFF.

The chain is built from TRBV9 and TRBJ2-5; no reliable D call. V lost 3 bases and J lost 5, with 14 bases in between. This CDR3 region has 14 residues. CDR1 SGDLS and CDR2 YYNGEE come from the germline V gene. CDR3 protein: CASSGHLRSETQYF. The CDR3 DNA is TGTGCCAGCAGCGGACACCTAAGGTCGGAGACCCAGTACTTC. Drawing the rest from reference TRBV9 and TRBJ2-5, the complete variable domain is DSGVTQTPKHLITATGQRVTLRCSPRSGDLSVYWYQQSLDQGLQFLIQYYNGEERAKGNILERFSAQQFPDLHSELNLSSLELGDSALYFCASSGHLRSETQYFGPGTRLLVL.

The V call is TRBV12-3 or TRBV12-4, the J call TRBJ2-1; perhaps D is TRBD1 or TRBD2 (6 bases each). V lost 3 bases to trimming and J lost 7 bases, with 13 bases between them. The CDR3 runs to 14 residues. The CDR3 DNA reads TGTGCCAGCAGTTTTGGGGGGCCGGGGAATGAGCAGTTCTTC. It specifies CASSFGGPGNEQFF.